These T cell receptor beta chains were read from a single sample in a study of CD8 T cells in Susac syndrome. TCRdb reanalysed the immunoSEQ multiplex PCR reads using MiXCR and keeps one entry per CDR3 protein. The data hold under 550,000 distinct CDR3 sequences, with around 85% observed a single time. The sample taken for sequencing was CD8+ T cells from PBMCs. All receptors derive from a human donor with multiple sclerosis. Both conserved end residues are part of each CDR3. The D gene is left open where the match is weak. The listing skips clone size in some rows; elsewhere it reads once, few, many or a size class.

clone_size: .; d_call: TRBD2; v_call: TRBV6-6; cdr3_length: 13; j_call: TRBJ2-7; cdr3_nt: TGTGCCAGCAACTCGGGAGGCACCTACGAGCAGTACTTC; cdr3_aa: CASNSGGTYEQYF
clone_size: .; d_call: TRBD1; v_call: TRBV30; cdr3_length: 13; j_call: TRBJ2-7; cdr3_nt: TGTGCCTGGACACGAGGGGGCCCCTACGAGCAGTACTTC; cdr3_aa: CAWTRGGPYEQYF
clone_size: .; d_call: .; v_call: TRBV5-5; cdr3_length: 14; j_call: TRBJ2-7; cdr3_nt: TGTGCCAGCAGCTTGGAAATGGCGACCTACGAGCAGTACTTC; cdr3_aa: CASSLEMATYEQYF
clone_size: .; d_call: .; v_call: TRBV10-2; cdr3_length: 14; j_call: TRBJ2-1; cdr3_nt: TGCGCCGTCTCTTCGGACAGACCCTACAATGAGCAGTTCTTC; cdr3_aa: CAVSSDRPYNEQFF
clone_size: .; d_call: TRBD1; v_call: TRBV5-1; cdr3_length: 15; j_call: TRBJ2-7; cdr3_nt: TGCGCCAGCAGCTTCCGGGACAGAAATGTGCACGAGCAGTACTTC; cdr3_aa: CASSFRDRNVHEQYF
clone_size: .; d_call: TRBD2; v_call: TRBV7-6; cdr3_length: 17; j_call: TRBJ2-3; cdr3_nt: TGTGCCAGCAGCTTAGCGTCAGCGGGAGGGCCAGCAGATACGCAGTATTTT; cdr3_aa: CASSLASAGGPADTQYF
clone_size: .; d_call: .; v_call: TRBV11-1; cdr3_length: 20; j_call: TRBJ1-4; cdr3_nt: TGTGCCAGCAGCTTAACTAAGCAGACAGGACATCGGTCCGATAATGAAAAACTGTTTTTT; cdr3_aa: CASSLTKQTGHRSDNEKLFF
clone_size: .; d_call: .; v_call: TRBV27; cdr3_length: 13; j_call: TRBJ2-1; cdr3_nt: TGTGCCAGCAGTTGGGGGGCCTCCAATGAGCAGTTCTTC; cdr3_aa: CASSWGASNEQFF
clone_size: .; d_call: .; v_call: TRBV7-6; cdr3_length: 13; j_call: TRBJ1-1; cdr3_nt: TGTGCCAGCAGCAAAGCGGGGAACACTGAAGCTTTCTTT; cdr3_aa: CASSKAGNTEAFF
clone_size: .; d_call: .; v_call: TRBV29-1; cdr3_length: 11; j_call: TRBJ2-3; cdr3_nt: TGCAGCACAGACCGGGAGGATACGCAGTATTTT; cdr3_aa: CSTDREDTQYF
clone_size: .; d_call: .; v_call: TRBV6-4; cdr3_length: 14; j_call: TRBJ1-4; cdr3_nt: TGTGCCAGCAGCCCCAGTCCAACTAATGAAAAACTGTTTTTT; cdr3_aa: CASSPSPTNEKLFF
clone_size: .; d_call: TRBD1; v_call: TRBV5-4; cdr3_length: 15; j_call: TRBJ2-5; cdr3_nt: TGTGCCAGCAGCGGCGGATCGACAGGGTACGAGACCCAGTACTTC; cdr3_aa: CASSGGSTGYETQYF
clone_size: .; d_call: .; v_call: TRBV28; cdr3_length: 13; j_call: TRBJ2-2; cdr3_nt: TGTGCCAGCAGTATAGGGGCTTACGGGGAGCTGTTTTTT; cdr3_aa: CASSIGAYGELFF
clone_size: .; d_call: TRBD1; v_call: TRBV13; cdr3_length: 15; j_call: TRBJ1-2; cdr3_nt: TGTGCCAGCAGCTTAGCTCGGTGGACAGGGGATGGCTACACCTTC; cdr3_aa: CASSLARWTGDGYTF
clone_size: .; d_call: .; v_call: TRBV12-5; cdr3_length: 13; j_call: TRBJ2-5; cdr3_nt: TGTGCTAGTGGTTCGGCGGGGCAAGAGACCCAGTACTTC; cdr3_aa: CASGSAGQETQYF
clone_size: .; d_call: .; v_call: TRBV19; cdr3_length: 12; j_call: TRBJ1-2; cdr3_nt: TGTGCCAGTACTGGAGGGCCGTATGGCTACACCTTC; cdr3_aa: CASTGGPYGYTF
clone_size: .; d_call: TRBD1; v_call: TRBV7-8; cdr3_length: 15; j_call: TRBJ1-1; cdr3_nt: TGTGCCAGCAGCTCACCTCTTACAGGGGGAAATGAAGCTTTCTTT; cdr3_aa: CASSSPLTGGNEAFF
clone_size: .; d_call: TRBD1; v_call: TRBV25-1; cdr3_length: 20; j_call: TRBJ1-1; cdr3_nt: TGTGCCAGCAGTGAATTCTTTAGGACAGGGGGCCCCTTGGGGAACTCTGAAGCTTTCTTT; cdr3_aa: CASSEFFRTGGPLGNSEAFF
clone_size: .; d_call: TRBD2; v_call: TRBV5-6; cdr3_length: 17; j_call: TRBJ2-3; cdr3_nt: TGTGCCAGCAGCTTGGGGGGAGCGGGAACTCGCACAGATACGCAGTATTTT; cdr3_aa: CASSLGGAGTRTDTQYF
clone_size: .; d_call: .; v_call: TRBV28; cdr3_length: 14; j_call: TRBJ2-7; cdr3_nt: TGTGCCAGCAGTTTACGAAGTTTAACCTACGAGCAGTACTTC; cdr3_aa: CASSLRSLTYEQYF
clone_size: .; d_call: .; v_call: TRBV4-1; cdr3_length: 14; j_call: TRBJ2-5; cdr3_nt: TGCGCCAGCAGCCAAGGCTTCAAGGGCGGGACCCAGTACTTC; cdr3_aa: CASSQGFKGGTQYF
clone_size: .; d_call: .; v_call: TRBV6-1; cdr3_length: 14; j_call: TRBJ2-1; cdr3_nt: TGTGCCAGCATGACGTGGGACGAATACAATGAGCAGTTCTTC; cdr3_aa: CASMTWDEYNEQFF
clone_size: .; d_call: .; v_call: TRBV21-1; cdr3_length: 18; j_call: TRBJ1-2; cdr3_nt: TGTGCCAGCAGCAAAGCGATCGTGTTTGGACAGAGAAACTATGGCTACACCTTC; cdr3_aa: CASSKAIVFGQRNYGYTF
clone_size: .; d_call: .; v_call: TRBV4-1; cdr3_length: 14; j_call: TRBJ2-7; cdr3_nt: TGCGCCAGCAGCCAAGGGGTAGGGGGCTACGAGCAGTACTTC; cdr3_aa: CASSQGVGGYEQYF
clone_size: .; d_call: TRBD1; v_call: TRBV5-1; cdr3_length: 15; j_call: TRBJ2-1; cdr3_nt: TGCGCCAGCAGCGGGACAGGGGTGGGCTACAATGAGCAGTTCTTC; cdr3_aa: CASSGTGVGYNEQFF
clone_size: .; d_call: .; v_call: TRBV27; cdr3_length: 14; j_call: TRBJ2-3; cdr3_nt: TGTGCCAGCATGGGGAGACTGCCGGTGGATACGCAGTATTTT; cdr3_aa: CASMGRLPVDTQYF
clone_size: .; d_call: .; v_call: TRBV11-2; cdr3_length: 14; j_call: TRBJ1-4; cdr3_nt: TGTGCCAGCAGCTCAGCGGGCGGCACTGAAAAACTGTTTTTT; cdr3_aa: CASSSAGGTEKLFF
clone_size: .; d_call: .; v_call: TRBV27; cdr3_length: 13; j_call: TRBJ1-1; cdr3_nt: TGTGCCAGCAGTTTAAAGTCGAACACTGAAGCTTTCTTT; cdr3_aa: CASSLKSNTEAFF
clone_size: .; d_call: TRBD1; v_call: TRBV4-1; cdr3_length: 15; j_call: TRBJ1-5; cdr3_nt: TGCGCCAGCAGCCTGAGCGGACAGGGCGATCAGCCCCAGCATTTT; cdr3_aa: CASSLSGQGDQPQHF
clone_size: few; d_call: .; v_call: TRBV6-1; cdr3_length: 14; j_call: TRBJ1-4; cdr3_nt: TGTGCCAGCAGTGAAGGAGGAGATTCGAAAAAACTGTTTTTT; cdr3_aa: CASSEGGDSKKLFF
clone_size: .; d_call: .; v_call: TRBV7-9; cdr3_length: 12; j_call: TRBJ2-1; cdr3_nt: TGTGCCAGCAGCCTTTGGGTCAATGAGCAGTTCTTC; cdr3_aa: CASSLWVNEQFF
clone_size: once; d_call: TRBD1; v_call: TRBV23-1; cdr3_length: 17; j_call: TRBJ1-5; cdr3_nt: TGCGCCAGCAGTCAACCTGGATGGGACAGGGTAAATCAGCCCCAGCATTTT; cdr3_aa: CASSQPGWDRVNQPQHF
clone_size: .; d_call: .; v_call: TRBV12-3/TRBV12-4; cdr3_length: 16; j_call: TRBJ2-1; cdr3_nt: TGTGCCAGCAGCTCCCTCACGCGGGTAAGATACAATGAGCAGTTCTTC; cdr3_aa: CASSSLTRVRYNEQFF
clone_size: once; d_call: TRBD2; v_call: TRBV6-1; cdr3_length: 18; j_call: TRBJ2-7; cdr3_nt: TGTGCCAGCAGTGAGGGGGGACTAGCGGGTGTAGTCTCCTACGAGCAGTACTTC; cdr3_aa: CASSEGGLAGVVSYEQYF
clone_size: .; d_call: .; v_call: TRBV4-1; cdr3_length: 16; j_call: TRBJ1-2; cdr3_nt: TGCGCCAGCAGCCAAGAGTCCACGAGGCACGAGTATGGCTACACCTTC; cdr3_aa: CASSQESTRHEYGYTF
clone_size: few; d_call: .; v_call: TRBV27; cdr3_length: 12; j_call: TRBJ2-2; cdr3_nt: TGTGCCAGCACGCAGGGGACCGGGGAGCTGTTTTTT; cdr3_aa: CASTQGTGELFF
clone_size: .; d_call: .; v_call: TRBV12-3/TRBV12-4; cdr3_length: 16; j_call: TRBJ2-3; cdr3_nt: TGTGCCAGCAGTTTTTGGCTTCCGGACAACACAGATACGCAGTATTTT; cdr3_aa: CASSFWLPDNTDTQYF
clone_size: few; d_call: .; v_call: TRBV4-2; cdr3_length: 17; j_call: TRBJ2-5; cdr3_nt: TGTGCCAGCAGCCAAGATCCCCCCCCTGTGGGGCAAGAGACCCAGTACTTC; cdr3_aa: CASSQDPPPVGQETQYF
clone_size: .; d_call: .; v_call: TRBV4-1; cdr3_length: 15; j_call: TRBJ1-1; cdr3_nt: TGCGCCACCCGGGACGGACGGTTCATGAACACTGAAGCTTTCTTT; cdr3_aa: CATRDGRFMNTEAFF
clone_size: .; d_call: .; v_call: TRBV7-8; cdr3_length: 15; j_call: TRBJ2-1; cdr3_nt: TGTGCCAGCAGCTTAGGGGTTCTACTAGCCGATGAGCAGTTCTTC; cdr3_aa: CASSLGVLLADEQFF
clone_size: .; d_call: .; v_call: TRBV4-1; cdr3_length: 15; j_call: TRBJ1-1; cdr3_nt: TGCGCCAGCAGCCAAGAGGCAGACCTGAACACTGAAGCTTTCTTT; cdr3_aa: CASSQEADLNTEAFF
clone_size: .; d_call: .; v_call: TRBV19; cdr3_length: 15; j_call: TRBJ2-5; cdr3_nt: TGTGCCAGTAGTACCTCCTACAGGGACCAAGAGACCCAGTACTTC; cdr3_aa: CASSTSYRDQETQYF
clone_size: .; d_call: .; v_call: TRBV5-1; cdr3_length: 12; j_call: TRBJ1-2; cdr3_nt: TGCGCCAGCCGTGGACCCTTTTATGGCTACACCTTC; cdr3_aa: CASRGPFYGYTF
clone_size: .; d_call: .; v_call: TRBV30; cdr3_length: 15; j_call: TRBJ1-2; cdr3_nt: TGTGCCTGGGGCCAGGACAGTACGCTTTACTATGGCTACACCTTC; cdr3_aa: CAWGQDSTLYYGYTF
clone_size: .; d_call: .; v_call: TRBV30; cdr3_length: 13; j_call: TRBJ2-1; cdr3_nt: TGTGCCTGGCGACTAGGCTCCTACAATGAGCAGTTCTTC; cdr3_aa: CAWRLGSYNEQFF